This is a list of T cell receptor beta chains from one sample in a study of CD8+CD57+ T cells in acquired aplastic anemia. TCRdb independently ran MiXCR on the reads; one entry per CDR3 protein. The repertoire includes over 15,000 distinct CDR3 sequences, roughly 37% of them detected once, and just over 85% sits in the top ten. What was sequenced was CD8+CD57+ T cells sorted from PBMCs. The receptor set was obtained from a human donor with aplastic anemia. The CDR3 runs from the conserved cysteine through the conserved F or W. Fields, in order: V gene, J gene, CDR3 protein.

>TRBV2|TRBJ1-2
CASKQDRTNYGYTF
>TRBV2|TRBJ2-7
CASCNAGTGNYEQYF
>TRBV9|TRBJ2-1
CASSGYNEQFF
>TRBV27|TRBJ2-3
CASSLGLWPDTQYF
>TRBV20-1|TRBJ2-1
CSARGGHRGNEQFF
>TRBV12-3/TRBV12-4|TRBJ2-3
CASSYGGATDTQYF
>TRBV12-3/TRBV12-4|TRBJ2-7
CASSPGTASSYEQYF
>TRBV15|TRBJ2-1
CATSSSRSGQGLEQFF
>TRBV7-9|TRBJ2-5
CASSPGGIETQYF
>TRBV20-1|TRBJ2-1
CSATGFDEQFF
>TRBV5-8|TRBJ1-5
CASSPGRGVGPQHF
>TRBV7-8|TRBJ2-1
CASSFAGWDEQFF
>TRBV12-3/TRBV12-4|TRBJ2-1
CASSLVVAGIEQFF
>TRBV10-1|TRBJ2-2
CASSAGSSGELFF
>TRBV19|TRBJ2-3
CASTPGSASTDTQYF
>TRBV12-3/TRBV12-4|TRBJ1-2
CASSPGMGGGYTF
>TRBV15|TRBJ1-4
CATRQDRKDEKLFF
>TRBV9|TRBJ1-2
CASSVAYYGYTF
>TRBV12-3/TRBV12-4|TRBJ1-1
CANHRGAEAFF
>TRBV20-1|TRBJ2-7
CSASRGADEQYF
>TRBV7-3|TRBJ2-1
CASSQLGSYNEQFF
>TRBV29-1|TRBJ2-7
CSVENSGQPPYEQYF
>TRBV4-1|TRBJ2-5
CASSQDPDRVDETQYF